The sequence of this T cell receptor (beta chain) was determined in a study of cytomegalovirus exposure and HLA in healthy donors. Whole-study findings and limits: In an earlier analysis, in 620 or so donors, most V segments appeared productive either ~87% or ~30% of the time.

This CDR3 is built from 14 residues. Germline lookup yields CDR1 MNHEY and CDR2 SVGAGI. V was pared by 5 bases and J by 1 base, with 5 bases of the junction left unmatched. The PCR used 60 Vbeta and 13 Jbeta primers. The assay was immunoSEQ multiplex PCR, and TCRdb's table has in-frame clones only and misses some. The sample records 120,000 or so clones, around 75% being singletons. Of note for this clone: What it binds is unknown.

Though nominally healthy at sampling, donors likely had unrecorded immune exposures. What was sequenced was PBMCs. This chain connects TRBV6-5 to TRBJ2-7; 7 nucleotides match TRBD1. The clonotype was recovered from a woman aged 50 to 60 in good health and CMV-seropositive. The CDR3, as DNA: TGTGCCAGCAGTCCATACAGGGGTTCCTACGAGCAGTACTTC. It is translated as CASSPYRGSYEQYF.